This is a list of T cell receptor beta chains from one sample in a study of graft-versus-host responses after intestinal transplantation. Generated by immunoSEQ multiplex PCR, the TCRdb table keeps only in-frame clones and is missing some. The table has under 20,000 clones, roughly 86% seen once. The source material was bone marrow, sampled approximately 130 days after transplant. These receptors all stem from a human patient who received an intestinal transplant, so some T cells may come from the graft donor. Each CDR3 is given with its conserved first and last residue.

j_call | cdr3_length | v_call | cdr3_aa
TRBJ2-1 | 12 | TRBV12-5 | CASGLFVDEQFF
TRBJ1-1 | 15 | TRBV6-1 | CASTDTGQVNTEAFF
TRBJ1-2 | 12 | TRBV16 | CASSQGGDGYTF
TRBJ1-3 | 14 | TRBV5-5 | CASSLTGGGNTIYF
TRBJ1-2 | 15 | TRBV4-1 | CASSLIDRGAYGYTF
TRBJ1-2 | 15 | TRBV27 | CASSLSGRANYGYTF
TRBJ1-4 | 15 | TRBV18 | CASSPPMDINEKLFF
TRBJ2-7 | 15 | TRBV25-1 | CASRAGTKGSYEQYF
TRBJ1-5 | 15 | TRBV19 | CASSMGSYSNQPQHF
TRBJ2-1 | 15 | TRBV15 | CATSLRTSGSNEQFF
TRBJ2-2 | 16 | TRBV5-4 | CASSPRTASGTGELFF
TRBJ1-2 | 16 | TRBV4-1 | CASSYSPLQGVYGYTF
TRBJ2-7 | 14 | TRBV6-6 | CASQGRRPGGEQYF
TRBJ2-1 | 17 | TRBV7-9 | CASSLGTDFGGVNEQFF
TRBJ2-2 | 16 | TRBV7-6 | CASSLAVTGATGELFF
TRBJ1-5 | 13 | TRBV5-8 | CASSLANNQPQHF
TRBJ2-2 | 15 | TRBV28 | CASSLRGRDTGELFF
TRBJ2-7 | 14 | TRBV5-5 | CASSWDGTAYEQYF
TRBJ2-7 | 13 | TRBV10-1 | CASSESVVYEQYF
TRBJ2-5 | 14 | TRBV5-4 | CASSLSLGLETQYF
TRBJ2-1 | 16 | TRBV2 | CASSERRLAGGNEQFF
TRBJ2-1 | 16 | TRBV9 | CASSVVTSGSYNEQFF
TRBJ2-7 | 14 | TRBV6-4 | CASGNEGYSYEQYF
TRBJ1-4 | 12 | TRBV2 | CASRADDWKLFF
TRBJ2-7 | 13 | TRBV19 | CASATDSFDEQYF
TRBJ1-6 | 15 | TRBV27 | CASSRGGTGDSPLHF
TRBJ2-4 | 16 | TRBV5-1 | CASSLGTGVAKNIQYF
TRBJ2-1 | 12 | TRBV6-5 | CASSYRGDEQFF
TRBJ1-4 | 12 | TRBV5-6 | CASKRNNEKLFF
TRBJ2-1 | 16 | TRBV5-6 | CASSLGLAGIYNEQFF
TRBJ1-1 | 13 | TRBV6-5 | CASSSHRNTEAFF
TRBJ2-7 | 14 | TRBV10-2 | CASRGGTGRIEQYF
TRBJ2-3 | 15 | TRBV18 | CASSPSGQPGDTQYF
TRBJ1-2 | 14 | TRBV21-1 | CASSNGRLTYGYTF
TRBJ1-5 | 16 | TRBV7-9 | CASSLVVGYGNQPQHF
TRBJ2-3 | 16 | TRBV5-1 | CASSIVRGQATDTQYF
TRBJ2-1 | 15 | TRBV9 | CASSQSGGPYNEQFF
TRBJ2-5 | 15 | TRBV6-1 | CASSDLNRGTETQYF
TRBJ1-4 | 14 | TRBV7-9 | CASSPSGTDEKLFF